This T cell receptor beta chain comes out of a study of blood T cell repertoires in COVID-19. At the level of the study: Samples came from the United States, Italy and Spain, spanning acute and convalescent COVID-19. In each case, the material was cDNA or gDNA derived from T cells, B-cell-depleted T cells, or PBMCs.

The CDR3 is 17 residues long. Trimming removed 0 bases at V and 0 bases at J, with 15 bases between. Authors' data handling: Amplification of reference gene primers provided the estimated nucleated cell counts. Here immunoSEQ multiplex PCR was the method, and the copy in TCRdb shows in-frame clones only, minus some. The V and J calls and clone size are taken from that table; D and trimming were inferred from the DNA. The table records approximately 110,000 clones, around nine tenths of them present only once. The sequence was obtained from a middle-aged man with acute or convalescent COVID-19. Sequencing used peripheral blood. This chain uses TRBV23-1 with TRBJ2-7; the D gene is possibly TRBD1 (5 bases). TRBV23-1 is classed as an ORF, of uncertain function. The CDR3 protein is CASSQSSVQGVSYEQYF. CDR3 in DNA: TGCGCCAGCAGTCAATCAAGTGTCCAGGGTGTCTCCTACGAGCAGTACTTC.